This TCR beta chain came from a study of blood T cell repertoires in COVID-19. Profiling relied on immunoSEQ multiplex PCR, and the TCRdb table lists in-frame clones only, not all of them. The data hold about 380,000 clones, with more than 65% observed a single time. CDR1 and CDR2 (germline): LGHDT, YNNKEL (reference sequence). The CDR3 totals 18 residues. With V trimmed by 4 bases and J by 8 bases, 19 bases remained unmatched. This TCR came from a human donor with acute or convalescent COVID-19. The donor label of this sample is uncertain. The J gene is TRBJ1-4, the V gene TRBV3-1 (or the pseudogene TRBV3-2), with 7 bases matching TRBD1. Sequencing was performed on peripheral blood. CDR3 protein: CASSPPPQGVRVNEKLFF. CDR3 in DNA: TGTGCCAGCAGCCCCCCACCCCAGGGGGTACGGGTTAACGAAAAACTGTTTTTT.